This TCR beta chain originates from a study of T cells in Graves' hyperthyroidism and ophthalmopathy. This clonotype was recorded at least ten times. RNA transcripts served as the template for amplifying TCR beta CDR3 regions. Researchers ran a first-round RT-PCR on the TCR CDR3 using the HTBI primer set. TCRdb processed the multiplex PCR reads anew with MiXCR; each CDR3 protein has one entry. This sample yields over 250,000 distinct CDR3 sequences, of which about an eighth are seen a single time; roughly 35% belongs to the top ten. This receptor was identified in a woman aged 40 to 49 with Graves' ophthalmopathy. The sample consisted of blood.

The CDR3: CASSQPRGGYNEQFF. The DNA of the CDR3 is TGTGCCAGCAGCCAACCTAGGGGGGGCTACAATGAGCAGTTCTTC. The chain is built from TRBV3-1 and TRBJ2-1; TRBD2 is a possible D gene (7 bases). The V gene's germline CDR1 is LGHDT and CDR2 YNNKEL (reference sequence). This CDR3 spans 15 amino acids. V lost 2 bases and J 3 bases, leaving 11 bases between the germline ends.